Here is one T cell receptor (beta chain) with its context. The source of the sample is a study of cytomegalovirus exposure and HLA in healthy donors. V gave up 8 bases and J gave up 3 bases; unmatched junction bases: 8. CDR1 is ENHRY, CDR2 SYGVKD, per germline. The CDR3 consists of 17 residues. Primers for the PCR totalled 60 Vbeta and 13 Jbeta. The data were produced by immunoSEQ multiplex PCR, yet TCRdb's version contains in-frame clones alone and is incomplete. Among approximately 190,000 clones listed, around four fifths were seen once. Sequencing used PBMCs. V and J are TRBV10-3 and TRBJ2-2; 14 positions match TRBD2. This clonotype was obtained from a woman between 45 and 65 years old in good health and CMV-seropositive. This chain's CDR3 is CAIRRGTSGSDTGELFF. Here the CDR3 DNA reads TGTGCCATCCGTCGCGGGACTAGCGGGAGTGACACCGGGGAGCTGTTTTTT.